The rows below give T cell receptor beta chains drawn from one sample of a study of coeliac disease. Method: immunoSEQ multiplex PCR; TCRdb's copy keeps in-frame clones and lacks some. Of some 3,100 clones in the sample, nearly 55% were seen once. The specimen was intraepithelial lymphocytes from the gut. These receptors all come from a man aged 50-59 years with active celiac disease. CDR3s include the opening cysteine and the closing phenylalanine or tryptophan. Each record gives: D gene, V gene, J gene, CDR3 length, clone size, CDR3 DNA, CDR3 protein. D genes are given only for firm matches. Size tells how often a clone was seen (once, few, many) or the class of an expanded clone, and some rows leave it out.

d_gene: .
v_gene: TRBV4-1
j_gene: TRBJ2-3
len: 16
abundance: once
CDR3nt: TGCGCCAGCAGCCAGGGGGGTAGCTTGGAGACGGATACGCAGTATTTT
CDR3aa: CASSQGGSLETDTQYF

d_gene: .
v_gene: TRBV11-2
j_gene: TRBJ2-2
len: 14
abundance: .
CDR3nt: TGTGCCAGCAGCTTAGGACTTGCCACCGGGGAGCTGTTTTTT
CDR3aa: CASSLGLATGELFF

d_gene: .
v_gene: TRBV7-8
j_gene: TRBJ2-1
len: 13
abundance: .
CDR3nt: TGTGCCATCGCGCTAGGGGCCTACAATGAGCAGTTCTTC
CDR3aa: CAIALGAYNEQFF

d_gene: .
v_gene: TRBV10-3
j_gene: TRBJ1-1
len: 16
abundance: .
CDR3nt: TGTGCCATCAGTGAGTCGGTGGGGAGGACGAACACTGAAGCTTTCTTT
CDR3aa: CAISESVGRTNTEAFF

d_gene: .
v_gene: TRBV7-9
j_gene: TRBJ1-1
len: 12
abundance: large
CDR3nt: TGTGCCAGCAGCTTAGCGGCCCCTGAAGCTTTCTTT
CDR3aa: CASSLAAPEAFF

d_gene: .
v_gene: TRBV19
j_gene: TRBJ1-1
len: 13
abundance: .
CDR3nt: TGTGCCAGTAGGAGGCAGCCCAACACTGAAGCTTTCTTT
CDR3aa: CASRRQPNTEAFF

d_gene: .
v_gene: TRBV7-9
j_gene: TRBJ2-1
len: 18
abundance: .
CDR3nt: TGTGCCAGCAGGATAGCGGTATTTTCCGGGACAGACTACAATGAGCAGTTCTTC
CDR3aa: CASRIAVFSGTDYNEQFF

d_gene: TRBD1
v_gene: TRBV6-1
j_gene: TRBJ2-7
len: 14
abundance: .
CDR3nt: TGTGCCAGCAGGGACAGGGGCCTAACCTACGAGCAGTACTTC
CDR3aa: CASRDRGLTYEQYF

d_gene: .
v_gene: TRBV7-9
j_gene: TRBJ1-2
len: 14
abundance: few
CDR3nt: TGTGCCAGCCGCCCCGTGGGAGGATTCTATGGCTACACCTTC
CDR3aa: CASRPVGGFYGYTF

d_gene: TRBD1
v_gene: TRBV2
j_gene: TRBJ1-1
len: 14
abundance: .
CDR3nt: TGTGCCAGCAGTGTAGACAGGGGGAACACTGAAGCTTTCTTT
CDR3aa: CASSVDRGNTEAFF

d_gene: TRBD1
v_gene: TRBV7-2
j_gene: TRBJ2-5
len: 13
abundance: .
CDR3nt: TGTGCCAGCAGCTGGAACAGGGGGGAGACCCAGTACTTC
CDR3aa: CASSWNRGETQYF

d_gene: .
v_gene: TRBV10-1
j_gene: TRBJ1-5
len: 13
abundance: .
CDR3nt: TGCGCCAGCAGTGAATCGCCACCGGGGCCCCAGCATTTT
CDR3aa: CASSESPPGPQHF

d_gene: TRBD2
v_gene: TRBV7-6
j_gene: TRBJ2-6
len: 22
abundance: few
CDR3nt: TGTGCCAGCAGCCCAAACATCATTCCGCGGGGGTATATAGTCACTGGGGCCAACGTCCTGACTTTC
CDR3aa: CASSPNIIPRGYIVTGANVLTF

d_gene: .
v_gene: TRBV15
j_gene: TRBJ1-1
len: 12
abundance: large
CDR3nt: TGTGCCACCAGCAGAGTACAGGGAACGGCTTTCTTT
CDR3aa: CATSRVQGTAFF

d_gene: TRBD1
v_gene: TRBV4-2
j_gene: TRBJ2-7
len: 15
abundance: few
CDR3nt: TGTGCCAGCAGCCAAGAGTCCAGGGGGCTCGACGAGCAGTACTTC
CDR3aa: CASSQESRGLDEQYF

d_gene: .
v_gene: TRBV9
j_gene: TRBJ2-7
len: 13
abundance: .
CDR3nt: TGTGCCAGCAGCGTAGAATCCAGTTACGAGCAGTACTTC
CDR3aa: CASSVESSYEQYF

d_gene: .
v_gene: TRBV7-8
j_gene: TRBJ2-7
len: 13
abundance: .
CDR3nt: TGTGCCAGCAGCCCGGACTGGTTCGGCGAGCAGTACTTC
CDR3aa: CASSPDWFGEQYF

d_gene: TRBD1
v_gene: TRBV6-6
j_gene: TRBJ1-2
len: 14
abundance: .
CDR3nt: TGTGCCGCCCAGGGACAGGGAGGAGACTATGGCTACACCTTC
CDR3aa: CAAQGQGGDYGYTF

d_gene: TRBD1
v_gene: TRBV6-6
j_gene: TRBJ2-5
len: 16
abundance: .
CDR3nt: TGTGCCAGCAGTTACTCGGAACAGGGGGCGAGAGAGACCCAGTACTTC
CDR3aa: CASSYSEQGARETQYF

d_gene: .
v_gene: TRBV4-1
j_gene: TRBJ1-1
len: 14
abundance: .
CDR3nt: TGCGCCAGCAGCCAAGGGTTGGGGGCCACTGAAGCTTTCTTT
CDR3aa: CASSQGLGATEAFF

d_gene: TRBD1
v_gene: TRBV6-6
j_gene: TRBJ2-7
len: 14
abundance: medium-sized
CDR3nt: TGTGCCACCCGCGACAGGGAAGCAAACCACGAGCAGTACTTC
CDR3aa: CATRDREANHEQYF

d_gene: .
v_gene: TRBV4-1
j_gene: TRBJ2-3
len: 15
abundance: .
CDR3nt: TGCGCCAGCAGCCAGATAGCCCTTAGCACAGATACGCAGTATTTT
CDR3aa: CASSQIALSTDTQYF